These T cell receptor beta chains were read from a single sample in a study of shared clonotypes between healthy human individuals. Only in-frame clones appear in the TCRdb table, and some are missing; sequencing was by immunoSEQ multiplex PCR. Of about 2.1 million clones in the sample, 80% to 95% are singletons; the top ten hold approximately 1.6%. The sequencing input was naive CD8+ T cells from PBMCs. These receptors originate from a man aged 18-30 years in good health. Some clones in this sample may be carry-over from other donors' samples. CDR3s include the opening cysteine and the closing phenylalanine or tryptophan. The order of the fields is V gene, CDR3 length, D gene, CDR3 protein. D genes are given only for firm matches.

v_gene: TRBV7-8
len: 20
d_gene: NA
CDR3aa: CASSLWSRFPGPDETDTQYF

v_gene: TRBV29-1
len: 12
d_gene: NA
CDR3aa: CSVVSGSGELFF

v_gene: TRBV29-1
len: 13
d_gene: NA
CDR3aa: CSVEVGSTDTQYF

v_gene: TRBV7-8
len: 14
d_gene: NA
CDR3aa: CASSFSGVNTEAFF

v_gene: TRBV11-3
len: 14
d_gene: TRBD1
CDR3aa: CASSGTGDQETQYF

v_gene: TRBV28
len: 14
d_gene: TRBD2
CDR3aa: CASSPPSGYNEQFF

v_gene: TRBV13
len: 17
d_gene: TRBD1
CDR3aa: CASSLTRQGVDRYEQYF

v_gene: TRBV9
len: 13
d_gene: NA
CDR3aa: CASRRDREETQYF

v_gene: TRBV9
len: 14
d_gene: TRBD1
CDR3aa: CASSTLDREVSHTF

v_gene: TRBV21-1
len: 10
d_gene: NA
CDR3aa: CASLGTEAFF

v_gene: TRBV19
len: 19
d_gene: TRBD2
CDR3aa: CASSPGLAGMDGSYNEQFF

v_gene: TRBV7-6
len: 15
d_gene: TRBD1
CDR3aa: CASSSEGQDYNEQFF

v_gene: TRBV14
len: 13
d_gene: NA
CDR3aa: CASSQDRRGTYTF

v_gene: TRBV6-6
len: 14
d_gene: NA
CDR3aa: CASSYGVRNTEAFF

v_gene: TRBV7-9
len: 12
d_gene: NA
CDR3aa: CASSLSMDEQYF

v_gene: TRBV29-1
len: 18
d_gene: NA
CDR3aa: CSVETGLGDYYSTDTQYF

v_gene: TRBV6-1
len: 15
d_gene: TRBD2
CDR3aa: CASSSSRGVGHEQFF

v_gene: TRBV28
len: 11
d_gene: NA
CDR3aa: CASSPGDGYTF

v_gene: TRBV4-2
len: 16
d_gene: TRBD2
CDR3aa: CASSQDPSGTGNEQFF

v_gene: TRBV9
len: 15
d_gene: TRBD2
CDR3aa: CASSPHGGGSYEQYF

v_gene: TRBV6-1
len: 17
d_gene: TRBD2
CDR3aa: CASSARNLAGPAYEQYF

v_gene: TRBV10-2
len: 17
d_gene: TRBD1
CDR3aa: CASSEFGQGTPDYGYTF

v_gene: TRBV25-1
len: 13
d_gene: TRBD2
CDR3aa: CASSEGLAVEQFF

v_gene: TRBV4-1
len: 16
d_gene: NA
CDR3aa: CASSQDSGRSTDTQYF

v_gene: TRBV2
len: 16
d_gene: NA
CDR3aa: CASSEVPDLDSYEQYF

v_gene: TRBV19
len: 13
d_gene: NA
CDR3aa: CASSPTFSYEQYF

v_gene: TRBV6-1
len: 16
d_gene: NA
CDR3aa: CASSERAMSTSYEQYF

v_gene: TRBV28
len: 17
d_gene: NA
CDR3aa: CASSTYRSVTTNEKLFF

v_gene: TRBV13
len: 15
d_gene: NA
CDR3aa: CASSPRGSNTGELFF

v_gene: TRBV15
len: 13
d_gene: NA
CDR3aa: CATTIGGSDTQYF

v_gene: TRBV6-5
len: 15
d_gene: NA
CDR3aa: CASSQTGIGNQPQHF

v_gene: TRBV7-8
len: 14
d_gene: NA
CDR3aa: CASSLAGSFNEQFF

v_gene: TRBV6-6
len: 12
d_gene: NA
CDR3aa: CASRASSYEQYF

v_gene: TRBV11-2
len: 13
d_gene: NA
CDR3aa: CASSSPGEETQYF

v_gene: TRBV15
len: 17
d_gene: NA
CDR3aa: CATSRVGRTLSTDTQYF

v_gene: TRBV9
len: 15
d_gene: NA
CDR3aa: CASSGPGTSHNEQFF

v_gene: TRBV6-5
len: 15
d_gene: TRBD2
CDR3aa: CASSPGLAGSHEQYF

v_gene: TRBV2
len: 13
d_gene: NA
CDR3aa: CASTQVRNTEAFF

v_gene: TRBV11-2
len: 16
d_gene: NA
CDR3aa: CASSTRTDRSPNEQFF

v_gene: TRBV9
len: 15
d_gene: NA
CDR3aa: CASTKNREGDTEAFF

v_gene: TRBV18
len: 15
d_gene: NA
CDR3aa: CASSPGRSRTDTQYF

v_gene: TRBV7-9
len: 15
d_gene: TRBD1
CDR3aa: CASSLRDRDPWEQYF

v_gene: TRBV29-1
len: 15
d_gene: TRBD1
CDR3aa: CSVVRQGKVDTEAFF

v_gene: TRBV5-1
len: 15
d_gene: TRBD1
CDR3aa: CASALTTGSFYEQFF

v_gene: TRBV29-1
len: 13
d_gene: NA
CDR3aa: CSVVWTDKETQYF

v_gene: TRBV9
len: 14
d_gene: NA
CDR3aa: CASSLGQQTYEQYF

v_gene: TRBV28
len: 13
d_gene: NA
CDR3aa: CASSLWIYNEQFF

v_gene: TRBV11-2
len: 16
d_gene: TRBD2
CDR3aa: CASSLGLAGDGKTQYF

v_gene: TRBV28
len: 16
d_gene: NA
CDR3aa: CASSFYRDRVTGELFF

v_gene: TRBV5-1
len: 15
d_gene: NA
CDR3aa: CASSLDWGFTDTQYF

v_gene: TRBV7-9
len: 15
d_gene: NA
CDR3aa: CASSSNEGVGQPQHF

v_gene: TRBV10-2
len: 16
d_gene: TRBD2
CDR3aa: CASSVAGVGFTDTQYF

v_gene: TRBV15
len: 12
d_gene: NA
CDR3aa: CATSRGIEKLFF